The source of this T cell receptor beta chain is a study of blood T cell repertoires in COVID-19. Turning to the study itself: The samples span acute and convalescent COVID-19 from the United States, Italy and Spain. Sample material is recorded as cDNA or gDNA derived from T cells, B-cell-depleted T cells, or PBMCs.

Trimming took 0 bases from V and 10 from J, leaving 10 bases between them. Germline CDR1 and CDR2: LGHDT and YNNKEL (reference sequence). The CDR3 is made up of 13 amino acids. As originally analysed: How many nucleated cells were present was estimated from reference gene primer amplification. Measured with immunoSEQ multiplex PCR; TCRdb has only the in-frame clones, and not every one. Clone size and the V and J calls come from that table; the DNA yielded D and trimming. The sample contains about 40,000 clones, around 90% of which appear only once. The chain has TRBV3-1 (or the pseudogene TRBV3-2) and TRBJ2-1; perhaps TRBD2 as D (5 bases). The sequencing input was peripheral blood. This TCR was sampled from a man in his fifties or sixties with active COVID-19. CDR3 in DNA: TGTGCCAGCAGCCAAGATATGGGAGAAGAGCAGTTCTTC. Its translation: CASSQDMGEEQFF.